A selection of T cell receptor beta chains follows, all from one sample in a study of CD8+CD57+ T cells in acquired aplastic anemia. TCRdb recomputed calls from the reads with MiXCR, one row per CDR3 protein. The repertoire includes 400,000 to 600,000 distinct CDR3 sequences, under 40% of them detected once, and under 0.95% sits in the top ten. Sequencing was performed on sorted CD4+, CD8+, or CD8+CD57+ T cells (not recorded which) from PBMCs. The origin of the receptors is a human donor with aplastic anemia. CDR3s include the opening cysteine and the closing phenylalanine or tryptophan. A D gene is named only where the DNA matches it firmly. Size is stated for part of the rows, as once, few or many counts, or as a class when the clone is expanded.

cdr3_nt,cdr3_aa,v_call,clone_size,j_call,d_call
TGTGCCAGCAGTTTAACAGAATACAATGAGCAGTTCTTC,CASSLTEYNEQFF,TRBV12-3/TRBV12-4,NA,TRBJ2-1,NA
TGTGCCAGCAGCTTCGGGGGGTGGGAGTACGAGCAGTACTTC,CASSFGGWEYEQYF,TRBV7-8,many,TRBJ2-7,TRBD2
TGTGCCTGGATGCAGGGAAAAGAGACCCAGTACTTC,CAWMQGKETQYF,TRBV30,NA,TRBJ2-5,NA
TGTGCCTTCGGACAGGGGGTAGCTGGCTACACCTTC,CAFGQGVAGYTF,TRBV30,few,TRBJ1-2,TRBD1
TGTGCCAGCAGGGTCGACAGGACCAATGGCCACACCTTC,CASRVDRTNGHTF,TRBV2,NA,TRBJ1-2,NA
TGCAGTGCTAGAGTCGGGACAGGGGGCGCGTACCAAGAGACCCAGTACTTC,CSARVGTGGAYQETQYF,TRBV20-1,NA,TRBJ2-5,TRBD1
TGTGCCAGCAGCGTAGAGGGCCGGAGCACTGAAGCTTTCTTT,CASSVEGRSTEAFF,TRBV9,many,TRBJ1-1,NA
TGCAGCGTTGAAGTGTGGGCGTTCAATGAGCAGTTCTTC,CSVEVWAFNEQFF,TRBV29-1,many,TRBJ2-1,NA
TGCAGTGCTAGAGAGGCTGGGACAGGCAATCAGCCCCAGCATTTT,CSAREAGTGNQPQHF,TRBV20-1,many,TRBJ1-5,TRBD1
TGCGCCAGCAGCACCGGACTAGCGGGGGTCCAAGAGACCCAGTACTTC,CASSTGLAGVQETQYF,TRBV5-1,NA,TRBJ2-5,TRBD2
TGCGCCAGCAGCTCGACGACAGGGGGTGTTTCACCCCTCCACTTT,CASSSTTGGVSPLHF,TRBV5-1,many,TRBJ1-6,TRBD1
TGCGCCAGCAGCATGAGAGGGGGTGAAGAGACCCAGTACTTC,CASSMRGGEETQYF,TRBV5-1,NA,TRBJ2-5,NA
TGTGTCAGCAGCCCCACGATTAACTCTGGAAACACCATATATTTT,CVSSPTINSGNTIYF,TRBV7-2,NA,TRBJ1-3,NA
TGTGCCAGCAGGGACGCGGACAGGGAGGCCGGGGAGCTGTTTTTT,CASRDADREAGELFF,TRBV12-3/TRBV12-4,few,TRBJ2-2,TRBD1
TGCAGTGCTAGAGGGCTAGCGCTCAATGAGCAGTTCTTC,CSARGLALNEQFF,TRBV20-1,many,TRBJ2-1,NA
TGCGCCAGGGGAGTACAGCTGGACACTGAAGCTTTCTTT,CARGVQLDTEAFF,TRBV5-1,NA,TRBJ1-1,NA
TGTGCCAGCAGTTTGAGGGCAGGAGTTATGAACACTGAAGCTTTCTTT,CASSLRAGVMNTEAFF,TRBV12-3/TRBV12-4,NA,TRBJ1-1,NA
TGTGCCAGCAGCCAAAGGGGCCAGCCCCAGCATTTT,CASSQRGQPQHF,TRBV5-6,many,TRBJ1-5,NA
TGTGCCAGCAGCTCGGAGATGAACACTGAAGCTTTCTTT,CASSSEMNTEAFF,TRBV7-3,many,TRBJ1-1,NA
TGTGCCAGCAGCCAACAGGGATCAGATACGCAGTATTTT,CASSQQGSDTQYF,TRBV7-3,NA,TRBJ2-3,NA
TGCAGCGTTGGCAAGGGGGCGGGCAATCAGCCCCAGCATTTT,CSVGKGAGNQPQHF,TRBV29-1,many,TRBJ1-5,TRBD1
TGTGCCAGTACCCCGGACCCCTCCTACAATGAGCAGTTCTTC,CASTPDPSYNEQFF,TRBV19,NA,TRBJ2-1,NA
TGTGCCAGCAGCGTAGGCGGGTTCGGGGAAAAACTGTTTTTT,CASSVGGFGEKLFF,TRBV9,few,TRBJ1-4,NA
TGTGCCAGCAGACTCGACAGGGAAAACACTGAAGCTTTCTTT,CASRLDRENTEAFF,TRBV10-3,NA,TRBJ1-1,TRBD1
TGTGCCAGTAGTCTCGGACAGGGGGCCTACGAGCAGTACTTC,CASSLGQGAYEQYF,TRBV2,many,TRBJ2-7,TRBD1
TGTGCCAGCAGCTTGACTAGCAGCTACGAGCAGTACTTC,CASSLTSSYEQYF,TRBV7-8,many,TRBJ2-7,TRBD2